This is a list of T cell receptor beta chains from one sample in a study of PD-L1 blockade in urothelial cancer. Using immunoSEQ multiplex PCR, the repertoire was profiled, and TCRdb retains in-frame clones only, with some absent. The profile shows 100,000 to 150,000 clones, about four fifths of them singletons. The sequencing here drew on PBMCs, taken around atezolizumab (anti-PD-L1) treatment. These TCRs come from a middle-aged man with urothelial cancer. Both conserved end residues are part of each CDR3. Each record gives: clone size, J gene, V gene, D gene, CDR3 DNA, CDR3 protein. The D gene is left open where the match is weak. Expanded clones are given a class, and other clones once, few, many or no size at all.

clone size: once; J gene: TRBJ1-1; V gene: TRBV19; D gene: TRBD1; CDR3 DNA: TGTGCCAGTAGGATCAGACAGGGATACACTGAAGCTTTCTTT; CDR3 protein: CASRIRQGYTEAFF
clone size: -; J gene: TRBJ2-7; V gene: TRBV5-1; D gene: TRBD2; CDR3 DNA: TGCGCCAGCAGTGGGAAACTAGCGGGAGTGGGGGAGCAGTACTTC; CDR3 protein: CASSGKLAGVGEQYF
clone size: -; J gene: TRBJ1-1; V gene: TRBV10-3; D gene: -; CDR3 DNA: TGTGCCATCAGCATACAGGGCTACACTGAAGCTTTCTTT; CDR3 protein: CAISIQGYTEAFF
clone size: -; J gene: TRBJ2-2; V gene: TRBV14; D gene: TRBD1; CDR3 DNA: TGTGCCAGCAGCCCGGGACAGGGGTTCACCGGGGAGCTGTTTTTT; CDR3 protein: CASSPGQGFTGELFF
clone size: -; J gene: TRBJ1-3; V gene: TRBV9; D gene: -; CDR3 DNA: TGTGCCAGCAGCGGGGCCGGGAGGGCTGGAAACACCATATATTTT; CDR3 protein: CASSGAGRAGNTIYF
clone size: -; J gene: TRBJ2-2; V gene: TRBV4-1; D gene: -; CDR3 DNA: TGCGCCAGCAGCCAGTTGGACATGAACACCGGGGAGCTGTTTTTT; CDR3 protein: CASSQLDMNTGELFF
clone size: -; J gene: TRBJ1-1; V gene: TRBV30; D gene: -; CDR3 DNA: TGTGCCTGGATCGGAGGCCCGAACACTGAAGCTTTCTTT; CDR3 protein: CAWIGGPNTEAFF
clone size: once; J gene: TRBJ2-7; V gene: TRBV6-1; D gene: -; CDR3 DNA: TGTGCCAGCAGTAGGGACAAAGCCTACGAGCAGTACTTC; CDR3 protein: CASSRDKAYEQYF
clone size: -; J gene: TRBJ2-5; V gene: TRBV5-1; D gene: TRBD2; CDR3 DNA: TGCGCCAGCAGCTGGGCTAGCGGGAACCAAGAGACCCAGTACTTC; CDR3 protein: CASSWASGNQETQYF
clone size: -; J gene: TRBJ1-1; V gene: TRBV19; D gene: -; CDR3 DNA: TGTGCCAGTAGTTCCCGGGACATACTCACTGAAGCTTTCTTT; CDR3 protein: CASSSRDILTEAFF
clone size: -; J gene: TRBJ1-5; V gene: TRBV9; D gene: -; CDR3 DNA: TGTGCCAGCAGCGCGGACAGTTCCTATCAGCCCCAGCATTTT; CDR3 protein: CASSADSSYQPQHF
clone size: -; J gene: TRBJ2-5; V gene: TRBV12-5; D gene: TRBD1; CDR3 DNA: TGTGCTAGTGGTTTGACCACACCGGGACAGGCCTTCCAAGAGACCCAGTACTTC; CDR3 protein: CASGLTTPGQAFQETQYF
clone size: -; J gene: TRBJ1-5; V gene: TRBV7-2; D gene: -; CDR3 DNA: TGTGCCAGCACCCCCGGGATGTCGGGACAGCCCCAGCATTTT; CDR3 protein: CASTPGMSGQPQHF
clone size: -; J gene: TRBJ1-2; V gene: TRBV23-1; D gene: -; CDR3 DNA: TGCGCCAGTTTTAAATTCCCCCCCCGGACGGGATTCTATGGCTACACCTTC; CDR3 protein: CASFKFPPRTGFYGYTF
clone size: -; J gene: TRBJ2-7; V gene: TRBV6-1; D gene: -; CDR3 DNA: TGTGCCAGCACTAAGACAGGCTACGAGCAGTACTTC; CDR3 protein: CASTKTGYEQYF
clone size: once; J gene: TRBJ2-7; V gene: TRBV29-1; D gene: TRBD2; CDR3 DNA: TGCAGCGCCAGACTAGCGGGAGAGGGTTACGAGCAGTACTTC; CDR3 protein: CSARLAGEGYEQYF
clone size: -; J gene: TRBJ2-7; V gene: TRBV5-4; D gene: TRBD2; CDR3 DNA: TGTGCCAGCAGCGCTGGGACTAGCGGGAGGGCCGGTTCCTACGAGCAGTACTTC; CDR3 protein: CASSAGTSGRAGSYEQYF
clone size: -; J gene: TRBJ1-1; V gene: TRBV7-8; D gene: -; CDR3 DNA: TGTGCCAGCAGCTTAGTCGGGGGAACTAATAAAGCTTTCTTT; CDR3 protein: CASSLVGGTNKAFF
clone size: -; J gene: TRBJ1-6; V gene: TRBV2; D gene: -; CDR3 DNA: TGTGCCAGCACTACAGGGAGTTCCTATAATTCACCCCTCCACTTT; CDR3 protein: CASTTGSSYNSPLHF
clone size: -; J gene: TRBJ2-7; V gene: TRBV6-5; D gene: -; CDR3 DNA: TGTGCCAGCAGTTACTCGGGCGAGAACTACGAGCAGTACTTC; CDR3 protein: CASSYSGENYEQYF
clone size: -; J gene: TRBJ2-7; V gene: TRBV19; D gene: TRBD1; CDR3 DNA: TGTGCCAGTAGTAGGGGACAGCCGGCCTACGAGCAGTACTTC; CDR3 protein: CASSRGQPAYEQYF
clone size: -; J gene: TRBJ2-7; V gene: TRBV28; D gene: TRBD2; CDR3 DNA: TGTGCCAGCAGCCCCAGCGGGGGGACGCGGGAGCAGTACTTC; CDR3 protein: CASSPSGGTREQYF
clone size: -; J gene: TRBJ1-2; V gene: TRBV2; D gene: -; CDR3 DNA: TGTGCCAGCAGTGGGGCCTTACAGGGAGATTACTATGGCTACACCTTC; CDR3 protein: CASSGALQGDYYGYTF
clone size: -; J gene: TRBJ2-7; V gene: TRBV9; D gene: -; CDR3 DNA: TGTGCCAGCAGCGTAGGGCTCCAACCGGGCTCCTACGAGCAGTACTTC; CDR3 protein: CASSVGLQPGSYEQYF
clone size: -; J gene: TRBJ2-7; V gene: TRBV10-1; D gene: TRBD2; CDR3 DNA: TGCGCCAGCAGTGACGGCGGGAGCTACGAGCAGTACTTC; CDR3 protein: CASSDGGSYEQYF
clone size: -; J gene: TRBJ2-5; V gene: TRBV15; D gene: TRBD1; CDR3 DNA: TGTGCCACCAGAAGTAATGGACAGGGGATGTCGGAGACCCAGTACTTC; CDR3 protein: CATRSNGQGMSETQYF
clone size: few; J gene: TRBJ1-3; V gene: TRBV6-1; D gene: TRBD1; CDR3 DNA: TGTGCCAGCATCCGACAGGGAACTGGAAACACCATATATTTT; CDR3 protein: CASIRQGTGNTIYF
clone size: -; J gene: TRBJ2-7; V gene: TRBV7-8; D gene: -; CDR3 DNA: TGTGCCAGCAGCTTAGTTTCCCAGGGAGGCTCCTACGAGCAGTACTTC; CDR3 protein: CASSLVSQGGSYEQYF
clone size: -; J gene: TRBJ2-1; V gene: TRBV19; D gene: TRBD2; CDR3 DNA: TGTGCCAGTAGTCCACTAGCGGGAGGGCCCACAATAGAGCAGTTCTTC; CDR3 protein: CASSPLAGGPTIEQFF
clone size: -; J gene: TRBJ2-7; V gene: TRBV5-1; D gene: TRBD1; CDR3 DNA: TGCGCCAGCAGCCTTACAGGGGGCCTGGTCGAGCAGTACTTC; CDR3 protein: CASSLTGGLVEQYF
clone size: -; J gene: TRBJ1-2; V gene: TRBV20-1; D gene: -; CDR3 DNA: TGCAGTGCTAATCCGCGAGGGTGGTACACCTTC; CDR3 protein: CSANPRGWYTF
clone size: -; J gene: TRBJ2-7; V gene: TRBV30; D gene: TRBD2; CDR3 DNA: TGTGCCTGGAGTGATTGGGAGGGCCCCGAGCAGTACTTC; CDR3 protein: CAWSDWEGPEQYF
clone size: -; J gene: TRBJ1-5; V gene: TRBV7-8; D gene: TRBD1; CDR3 DNA: TGTGCCAGCAGCTTAGCCACAGGGGGATTTCAGCCCCAGCATTTT; CDR3 protein: CASSLATGGFQPQHF
clone size: -; J gene: TRBJ2-7; V gene: TRBV30; D gene: TRBD2; CDR3 DNA: TGTGCCTGGAGTGTGCGGGAGACCGTCTACGAGCAGTACTTC; CDR3 protein: CAWSVRETVYEQYF
clone size: -; J gene: TRBJ2-7; V gene: TRBV10-3; D gene: TRBD2; CDR3 DNA: TGTGCCATCAGCGACCGGACTAGCGGGAGGAACGAGCAGTACTTC; CDR3 protein: CAISDRTSGRNEQYF
clone size: -; J gene: TRBJ2-3; V gene: TRBV5-1; D gene: TRBD2; CDR3 DNA: TGCGCCAGCAGCTTGTTCAGGGAGGGAGATACGCAGTATTTT; CDR3 protein: CASSLFREGDTQYF
clone size: -; J gene: TRBJ2-6; V gene: TRBV6-5; D gene: -; CDR3 DNA: TGTGCCAGCAGGAAACAGAACTCTGGGGCCAACGTCCTGACTTTC; CDR3 protein: CASRKQNSGANVLTF
clone size: few; J gene: TRBJ1-1; V gene: TRBV2; D gene: -; CDR3 DNA: TGTGCCAGCAGTACCGCGGAGGACACTGAAGCTTTCTTT; CDR3 protein: CASSTAEDTEAFF
clone size: -; J gene: TRBJ2-3; V gene: TRBV15; D gene: TRBD1; CDR3 DNA: TGTGCCACCAGCAGAGGAACCGCAGGGGGCAGGACAGATACGCAGTATTTT; CDR3 protein: CATSRGTAGGRTDTQYF
clone size: -; J gene: TRBJ2-3; V gene: TRBV19; D gene: TRBD2; CDR3 DNA: TGTGCCAGTAGCCTAGCGGGAGCAGCTGATACGCAGTATTTT; CDR3 protein: CASSLAGAADTQYF
clone size: -; J gene: TRBJ2-1; V gene: TRBV18; D gene: -; CDR3 DNA: TGTGCCAGCTCACCACCGGATTTTGCGGGGAACAATGAGCAGTTCTTC; CDR3 protein: CASSPPDFAGNNEQFF
clone size: -; J gene: TRBJ1-1; V gene: TRBV19; D gene: -; CDR3 DNA: TGTGCCAGTAGTATCCGGCCAGGGATTGAAGCTTTCTTT; CDR3 protein: CASSIRPGIEAFF
clone size: -; J gene: TRBJ1-5; V gene: TRBV4-2; D gene: -; CDR3 DNA: TGTGCCAGCAGCCAACTCAGGGGTCAGCCCCAGCATTTT; CDR3 protein: CASSQLRGQPQHF
clone size: -; J gene: TRBJ2-3; V gene: TRBV2; D gene: -; CDR3 DNA: TGTGCCAGCAGTGATTTAGCGCGCACAGATACGCAGTATTTT; CDR3 protein: CASSDLARTDTQYF
clone size: -; J gene: TRBJ2-7; V gene: TRBV28; D gene: TRBD2; CDR3 DNA: TGTGCCAGCAGTTTAGCGGGAGGGCCCTACGAGCAGTACTTC; CDR3 protein: CASSLAGGPYEQYF
clone size: once; J gene: TRBJ2-6; V gene: TRBV5-1; D gene: -; CDR3 DNA: TGCGCCAGCAGCTTGTCCGTCTCTGGGGCCAACGTCCTGACTTTC; CDR3 protein: CASSLSVSGANVLTF
clone size: -; J gene: TRBJ1-1; V gene: TRBV6-5; D gene: TRBD1; CDR3 DNA: TGTGCCAGCAGTAGCTCCGGGACAGGGGTCCCTGAAGCTTTCTTT; CDR3 protein: CASSSSGTGVPEAFF
clone size: -; J gene: TRBJ2-7; V gene: TRBV5-1; D gene: TRBD2; CDR3 DNA: TGCGCCAGCAGCTTTGGGGGGGTAGGCGCCTACGAGCAGTACTTC; CDR3 protein: CASSFGGVGAYEQYF
clone size: -; J gene: TRBJ2-2; V gene: TRBV9; D gene: TRBD2; CDR3 DNA: TGTGCCAGCAGCCCCCGACTAGCGGCGAACACCGGGGAGCTGTTTTTT; CDR3 protein: CASSPRLAANTGELFF
clone size: -; J gene: TRBJ2-7; V gene: TRBV6-5; D gene: TRBD1; CDR3 DNA: TGTGCCAGCACTGGGGACAGACCCTACGAGCAGTACTTC; CDR3 protein: CASTGDRPYEQYF